The T cell receptor (beta chain) under discussion was sequenced for a study of radiotherapy plus CTLA-4 blockade in lung cancer. Sequenced by immunoSEQ multiplex PCR; TCRdb stores in-frame clones only, minus some. The sample has tens of thousands of clones, 84% seen once. CDR1 SGHKS and CDR2 YYEKEE come from the germline V gene (reference sequence). CDR3 length: 16 amino acids. J was trimmed by 2 bases and V by 3 bases; bases with no gene match: 6. The chain has TRBV5-5 and TRBJ2-2, with TRBD1 identical over 8 bases. This TCR derives from a human donor with non-small cell lung cancer who had stable disease on radiotherapy plus ipilimumab. The source was peripheral blood, collected from a patient treated with radiotherapy plus ipilimumab. This chain's CDR3 is CASSWRTGTNTGELFF. The CDR3 DNA follows: TGTGCCAGCAGCTGGCGGACAGGGACAAACACCGGGGAGCTGTTTTTT.